Listed below are T cell receptor beta chains from one sample, sequenced in a study of CD8 T cells in ankylosing spondylitis. TCRdb ran MiXCR on the 5' RACE reads and lists one entry per CDR3 protein. Of a few hundred thousand distinct CDR3 sequences in the sample, about 20% were seen once. Specimen: blood, either unsorted or a sorted T cell fraction (not recorded which). These receptors were taken from a male donor with ankylosing spondylitis or in good health (not recorded which). The CDR3 runs from the conserved cysteine through the conserved F or W. The order of the fields is CDR3 protein, CDR3 DNA, clone size, V gene, D gene, J gene. D genes are given only for firm matches. Expanded clones are given a class, and other clones once, few, many or no size at all.

CASSFVKSGQGDEQFF,TGCGCCAGCAGCTTTGTGAAAAGCGGACAGGGGGATGAGCAGTTCTTC,.,TRBV5-1,TRBD1,TRBJ2-1
CATSKSVTGFPSGANVLTF,TGTGCCACCAGCAAATCCGTGACAGGTTTTCCCTCTGGGGCCAACGTCCTGACTTTC,.,TRBV15,.,TRBJ2-6
CSVEGRGSRTDTQYF,TGCAGCGTTGAAGGGCGGGGGTCTCGCACAGATACGCAGTATTTT,.,TRBV29-1,TRBD2,TRBJ2-3
CASSLWSGNTGELFF,TGTGCCAGCAGTTTATGGTCAGGGAACACCGGGGAGCTGTTTTTT,.,TRBV12-3/TRBV12-4,.,TRBJ2-2
CASSMQNRGRQETQYF,TGTGCCAGCAGCATGCAGAACAGGGGGCGCCAAGAGACCCAGTACTTC,.,TRBV11-2,TRBD1,TRBJ2-5
CASSQDFGGDEQFF,TGTGCCAGCAGCCAAGATTTTGGGGGTGATGAGCAGTTCTTC,.,TRBV4-2,.,TRBJ2-1
CASSLTEGTQYF,TGTGCCAGCAGCTTAACAGAGGGTACGCAGTATTTT,.,TRBV7-3,.,TRBJ2-3
CASRDSGNQPQHF,TGTGCCAGCAGGGACAGCGGCAATCAGCCCCAGCATTTT,few,TRBV12-3/TRBV12-4,.,TRBJ1-5
CASSNRRQNTEAFF,TGTGCCAGCAGTAACAGAAGGCAGAACACTGAAGCTTTCTTT,many,TRBV6-2/TRBV6-3,.,TRBJ1-1
CSGRDTGGSYNEQFF,TGCAGCGGGAGGGACACTGGGGGCTCCTACAATGAGCAGTTCTTC,few,TRBV29-1,.,TRBJ2-1
CATSRVLGQGSVGELFF,TGTGCCACCAGCAGAGTTCTGGGACAGGGCTCGGTCGGGGAGCTGTTTTTT,few,TRBV15,TRBD1,TRBJ2-2
CASSWTDTGTPLHF,TGCGCCAGCAGCTGGACCGATACGGGGACACCCCTCCACTTT,few,TRBV5-1,.,TRBJ1-6
CASSQTGAKNIQYF,TGTGCCAGCAGCCAAACAGGGGCCAAAAACATTCAGTACTTC,few,TRBV5-4,.,TRBJ2-4
CTSSPGTLGNTIYF,TGTACCAGCAGCCCCGGGACGTTAGGAAACACCATATATTTT,once,TRBV9,.,TRBJ1-3
CASSFGGYQETQYF,TGCGCCAGCAGCTTTGGCGGGTACCAAGAGACCCAGTACTTC,.,TRBV5-1,.,TRBJ2-5
CASSLRGRGAPDEQFF,TGTGCCAGCAGCTTAAGGGGGCGGGGGGCCCCCGATGAGCAGTTCTTC,few,TRBV7-3,TRBD2,TRBJ2-1
CASSNWDGGNTIYF,TGTGCCAGCAGCAACTGGGACGGTGGAAACACCATATATTTT,.,TRBV7-9,.,TRBJ1-3
CASSFGLKEIDTQYF,TGTGCCAGCAGTTTTGGCTTGAAGGAAATTGATACGCAGTATTTT,few,TRBV12-3/TRBV12-4,.,TRBJ2-3
CSASPRSGHSYGAVTF,TGCAGTGCTAGCCCCCGATCGGGGCACAGTTATGGGGCTGTCACCTTC,few,TRBV20-1,.,TRBJ1-2
CASSYLDRADTQYF,TGTGCCAGCAGTTACCTAGACAGGGCAGATACGCAGTATTTT,.,TRBV6-5,TRBD1,TRBJ2-3
CSARDGFSYNEQFF,TGCAGTGCTAGAGATGGGTTCTCCTACAATGAGCAGTTCTTC,.,TRBV20-1,.,TRBJ2-1
CAISPASGSYNEQFF,TGTGCCATCAGCCCGGCTAGCGGTTCCTACAATGAGCAGTTCTTC,.,TRBV10-3,TRBD2,TRBJ2-1
CASSLGGDYNEQFF,TGCGCCAGCAGCTTGGGGGGGGATTACAATGAGCAGTTCTTC,.,TRBV5-1,.,TRBJ2-1
CSARVTLNEKLFF,TGCAGTGCTAGAGTCACTCTTAATGAAAAACTGTTTTTT,.,TRBV20-1,.,TRBJ1-4
CAISESVSDRDETQYF,TGTGCCATCAGTGAGTCCGTTTCCGACAGGGATGAGACCCAGTACTTC,few,TRBV10-3,TRBD1,TRBJ2-5
CASSFGLVSNTGELFF,TGCGCCAGCAGCTTTGGACTAGTTTCGAACACCGGGGAGCTGTTTTTT,.,TRBV5-1,TRBD2,TRBJ2-2
CSARDIRTEDTQYF,TGCAGTGCTAGAGATATTCGGACGGAAGATACGCAGTATTTT,many,TRBV20-1,.,TRBJ2-3
CASILTAFLVNEQFF,TGCGCCAGCATCCTGACTGCATTCTTAGTCAATGAGCAGTTCTTC,many,TRBV5-1,.,TRBJ2-1
CASSSMTGESPLHF,TGCGCCAGCAGCTCCATGACAGGGGAGTCACCCCTCCACTTT,many,TRBV5-1,TRBD1,TRBJ1-6
CASSPLRTATYSEQFF,TGTGCCAGCAGCCCCTTGAGGACAGCAACCTACAGTGAGCAGTTCTTC,.,TRBV7-6,.,TRBJ2-1
CASSPGTSGVETQYF,TGCGCCAGCAGCCCCGGGACTAGCGGGGTAGAGACCCAGTACTTC,many,TRBV5-1,TRBD2,TRBJ2-5
CASNRVANTGELFF,TGTGCCAGCAATCGTGTGGCGAACACCGGGGAGCTGTTTTTT,.,TRBV14,.,TRBJ2-2
CATTKGSGTVNYGYTF,TGTGCCACTACCAAGGGGTCCGGGACAGTCAACTATGGCTACACCTTC,.,TRBV15,TRBD1,TRBJ1-2
CASSSGKRATDTQYF,TGTGCCAGCAGCAGCGGGAAGCGGGCCACAGATACGCAGTATTTT,few,TRBV12-3/TRBV12-4,TRBD2,TRBJ2-3
CASTEFGLADQETQYF,TGTGCCAGCACCGAATTCGGACTAGCGGACCAAGAGACCCAGTACTTC,few,TRBV6-1,TRBD2,TRBJ2-5
CASSQGQDRVTEAFF,TGTGCCAGCAGCCAGGGTCAGGACAGGGTCACTGAAGCTTTCTTT,.,TRBV3-1,TRBD1,TRBJ1-1
CASRPETPYGYTF,TGTGCCAGCAGACCGGAGACACCCTATGGCTACACCTTC,.,TRBV6-6,.,TRBJ1-2
CASSLGTRSEETQYF,TGCGCCAGCAGCCTTGGCACAAGGAGTGAAGAGACCCAGTACTTC,few,TRBV5-1,.,TRBJ2-5
CASSSGSNEQFF,TGTGCCAGCAGCTCCGGCTCGAATGAGCAGTTCTTC,.,TRBV5-4,.,TRBJ2-1
CASSQEQKTQYF,TGTGCCAGCAGCCAAGAACAGAAGACCCAGTACTTC,.,TRBV14,.,TRBJ2-5
CSARDILGGSYNEQFF,TGCAGTGCTAGAGATATACTAGGGGGCTCCTACAATGAGCAGTTCTTC,.,TRBV20-1,.,TRBJ2-1
CASSQGFYGYTF,TGTGCCTCCTCTCAGGGATTTTATGGCTACACCTTC,few,TRBV7-2,.,TRBJ1-2
CAACGEQFF,TGTGCCGCCTGCGGTGAGCAGTTCTTC,.,TRBV27,.,TRBJ2-1
CASSNRNQPQHF,TGTGCCAGCAGTAACCGCAATCAGCCCCAGCATTTT,many,TRBV12-3/TRBV12-4,.,TRBJ1-5
CASSLAAPTQGAYNEQFF,TGCGCCAGCAGCTTGGCCGCCCCGACACAGGGGGCCTACAATGAGCAGTTCTTC,.,TRBV5-1,TRBD1,TRBJ2-1
CASSYVSANTEAFF,TGTGCCAGCAGTTATGTGTCAGCGAACACTGAAGCTTTCTTT,once,TRBV6-5,.,TRBJ1-1
CSVVSGAGKNIQYF,TGCAGCGTTGTGTCAGGGGCAGGCAAAAACATTCAGTACTTC,few,TRBV29-1,.,TRBJ2-4
CASSNQDRVYNEQFF,TGTGCCAGCAGTAACCAGGACAGGGTTTACAATGAGCAGTTCTTC,few,TRBV12-3/TRBV12-4,TRBD1,TRBJ2-1